This passage covers 8 T cell receptor beta chains from one sample sequenced in a study of beta chain features in type 1 diabetes. Every bit of the isolated RNA underwent reverse transcription, so sequencing read expressed TCRB transcripts. Clones were read by immunoSEQ multiplex PCR, and TCRdb kept only the in-frame ones, dropping some. The table records hundreds of thousands of clones, around 15% of them present only once. Sequenced: central memory CD4+ T cells from blood. These receptors were obtained from a man in his thirties or forties in good health.

This clone was counted ten times or more. The chain uses TRBV14 and TRBJ2-3; D is uncertain. This CDR3 has 16 amino acids. V gave up 7 bases and J gave up 4 bases, with 21 bases separating them. Germline CDR1 SGHDN, CDR2 FVKESK. The CDR3: CASTLPSWGKSDTQYF. The CDR3 nucleotides are TGTGCCAGCACCCTCCCCTCCTGGGGAAAGTCAGATACGCAGTATTTT.

The V gene is TRBV4-1, the J gene TRBJ2-7; the match to TRBD2 covers 9 bases. The CDR3 is 15 residues long. CDR1 is MGHRA, CDR2 YSYEKL, per germline. J lost 6 bases, V lost 0 bases, and 6 bases had no gene match. The CDR3 sequence: CASSQEGTSLGEQYF. For the CDR3, the DNA is TGCGCCAGCAGCCAAGAAGGGACTAGCTTGGGCGAGCAGTACTTC.

This sequence joins TRBV6-5 and TRBJ2-3, with D perhaps TRBD2 (5 bases). Germline V gene sequence: CDR1 MNHEY, CDR2 SVGAGI. Trimming stripped 0 bases from V and 4 bases from J, with 5 bases between. The CDR3 loop spans 13 amino acids. This CDR3 is CASSYSRADTQYF. In nucleotides, the CDR3 is TGTGCCAGCAGTTACTCGAGGGCAGATACGCAGTATTTT.

V gene TRBV14 combines with J gene TRBJ1-6; TRBD1 is a possible D gene (5 bases). CDR1 and CDR2 from the germline V gene are SGHDN and FVKESK. This CDR3 is built from 14 residues. Between the trimmed V and J ends, which lost 6 bases and 9 bases, there was a span of 15 bases. As DNA, the CDR3 is TGTGCCAGCAGTCCCTCCCAGGGATTTTCACCCCTCCACTTT. This gives the protein CASSPSQGFSPLHF.

This clone occurred many times. The gene calls are TRBV7-9 and TRBJ2-3; D is undetermined. Trimming stripped 1 base from V and 11 bases from J, with 13 bases between. CDR3 length: 13 residues. Germline V gives CDR1 SEHNR, CDR2 FQNEAQ (reference sequence). The CDR3, as DNA: TGTGCCAGCAGCTTAGAAGGCTCCGGCGTGCAGTATTTT. As protein: CASSLEGSGVQYF.

The chain employs TRBV7-3 and TRBJ2-3, with a possible D match to TRBD2 (5 bases). CDR1 SGHTA and CDR2 FQGTGA come from the germline V gene. V shed 5 bases and J shed 1 base, with 7 bases lying between them. This CDR3 has 13 amino acids. The CDR3 sequence is CASSPRGTDTQYF. In nucleotides, the CDR3 is TGTGCCAGCAGCCCGAGGGGCACAGATACGCAGTATTTT.

The V call is TRBV4-3, the J call TRBJ1-1; D gene uncertain. Germline assignment: CDR1 LGHNA and CDR2 YSLEER. The CDR3 covers 15 residues. Trimming took 4 bases from V and 5 from J, leaving 17 bases between them. The CDR3 sequence: CASSRNTGLRTEAFF. The CDR3 DNA sequence: TGCGCCAGCAGCCGAAACACGGGTTTGCGAACTGAAGCTTTCTTT.

This clone turned up a few times. V and J are TRBV7-2 and TRBJ2-2, with D hard to call. The CDR3 loop spans 13 amino acids. CDR1 is SGHTA, CDR2 FQGNSA, per germline. V was clipped by 5 bases and J by 0 bases, with 4 bases between them. The CDR3 coding sequence is TGTGCCAGCAGCCAGGCGAACACCGGGGAGCTGTTTTTT. It translates to CASSQANTGELFF.